A selection of T cell receptor beta chains follows, all from one sample in a study of CD8 T cells in Susac syndrome. One entry per CDR3 protein results from TCRdb running MiXCR on the immunoSEQ multiplex PCR reads. Of some 300,000 distinct CDR3 sequences in the sample, about 88% are singletons; the top ten hold approximately 0.18%. Material: CD8+ T cells from PBMCs. The origin of the receptors is a human donor with multiple sclerosis. Each CDR3 is given with its conserved first and last residue. D genes are given only for firm matches. Some rows mark clone size as missing; the rest say once, few, many or name a class of expanded clone.

j_call v_call clone_size d_call cdr3_aa cdr3_nt
TRBJ2-7 TRBV5-1 - - CASRWDTNYEQYF TGCGCCAGCAGATGGGACACCAACTACGAGCAGTACTTC
TRBJ1-2 TRBV4-1 once TRBD1 CASSQPGQGLNYGYTF TGCGCCAGCAGCCAACCCGGACAGGGGCTTAACTATGGCTACACCTTC
TRBJ2-1 TRBV10-3 - TRBD1 CAISESYRGPYNEQFF TGTGCCATCAGTGAGTCGTACAGGGGTCCCTACAATGAGCAGTTCTTC
TRBJ1-6 TRBV20-1 - - CSARDIGQLNSPLHF TGCAGTGCTAGAGATATAGGACAGCTAAATTCACCCCTCCACTTT
TRBJ2-1 TRBV6-1 - TRBD2 CASSHTSGGADEQFF TGTGCCAGCAGCCACACTAGCGGGGGGGCGGATGAGCAGTTCTTC
TRBJ1-1 TRBV4-1 - - CASSHLLSTEAFF TGCGCCAGCAGCCACTTACTGAGCACTGAAGCTTTCTTT
TRBJ2-3 TRBV7-2 - - CASSLLLEIGDTQYF TGTGCCAGCAGCTTACTTTTGGAGATCGGAGATACGCAGTATTTT
TRBJ2-1 TRBV6-2/TRBV6-3 - TRBD1 CASSQTTGGPYNEQFF TGTGCCAGCAGTCAGACAACAGGGGGGCCCTACAATGAGCAGTTCTTC
TRBJ2-7 TRBV30 - - CAWNEGPPEQYF TGTGCCTGGAATGAGGGACCTCCCGAGCAGTACTTC
TRBJ2-1 TRBV6-5 - - CASSYPDTNNEQFF TGTGCCAGCAGTTACCCGGACACGAACAATGAGCAGTTCTTC
TRBJ2-1 TRBV20-1 - TRBD1 CSARDTGTGGEIADYNEQFF TGCAGTGCTAGAGACACCGGGACAGGGGGCGAGATAGCGGACTACAATGAGCAGTTCTTC
TRBJ1-6 TRBV20-1 - TRBD1 CSARVEGGSPLHF TGCAGTGCTAGAGTGGAAGGGGGCTCACCCCTCCACTTT
TRBJ2-1 TRBV18 - TRBD2 CASSPPKGGREQFF TGTGCCAGCTCACCACCGAAAGGCGGGAGGGAGCAGTTCTTC
TRBJ2-7 TRBV29-1 - - CSVEGLTGTAGEEQYF TGCAGCGTTGAAGGTCTGACCGGGACCGCGGGTGAGGAGCAGTACTTC
TRBJ1-1 TRBV18 - TRBD1 CASSHGQGWLLFTPEAFF TGTGCCAGCTCACACGGACAGGGTTGGTTATTGTTTACCCCTGAAGCTTTCTTT
TRBJ2-2 TRBV5-5 - - CASSLGIGNRAFGELFF TGTGCCAGCAGCTTGGGGATCGGGAACAGGGCCTTCGGGGAGCTGTTTTTT
TRBJ2-3 TRBV19 - - CASSIGTTSTDTQYF TGTGCCAGTAGTATCGGGACGACTAGCACAGATACGCAGTATTTT
TRBJ1-2 TRBV4-3 few - CASSSTLTPDSIYGYTF TGCGCCAGCAGCTCCACTCTGACACCAGACTCGATCTATGGCTACACCTTC